This entry lists 8 T cell receptor beta chains sequenced from one sample in a study of vaccination effects on CD4 cells after COVID-19. ViraFEST expansion of antigen-specific CD4+ T cells with viral peptide pools preceded sequencing. Investigators separated out CD4+ T cells once approximately 11 days of culture had passed. Infection with SARS-CoV-2 occurred in the person between March and December 2020, and PCR confirmed it. These receptors' antigens are unknown. Clones were sequenced by immunoSEQ multiplex PCR, and TCRdb holds only the in-frame ones, with some missing. The sample consists of about 24,000 clones, around 69% of them appearing once. The source was CD4+ T cells from PBMCs cultured with SARS-CoV-2 spike peptides, collected before COVID-19 vaccination. The receptors shown here come from a human donor who had a prior SARS-CoV-2 infection.

This sequence joins TRBV14 and TRBJ2-3, with D perhaps given as TRBD1 or TRBD2 (5 bases each). This CDR3 spans 16 amino acids. The V end was cut by 1 base, the J end by 0 bases, with 11 bases between. Per the germline V gene, CDR1 is SGHDN and CDR2 is FVKESK. The chain's CDR3 is CASSQVGGSSTDTQYF. CDR3 sequence (DNA): TGTGCCAGCAGCCAAGTTGGGGGATCTAGCACAGATACGCAGTATTTT. The full variable domain, rest sourced from reference TRBV14 and TRBJ2-3, is EAGVTQFPSHSVIEKGQTVTLRCDPISGHDNLYWYRRVMGKEIKFLLHFVKESKQDESGMPNNRFLAERTGGTYSTLKVQPAELEDSGVYFCASSQVGGSSTDTQYFGPGTRLTVL.

The chain uses TRBV10-3 and TRBJ2-7, with TRBD1 matching 9 bases. The CDR3 consists of 13 residues. Germline CDR1 ENHRY, CDR2 SYGVKD. Trimming removed 4 bases from V and 2 bases from J; junction bases left unmatched: 0. The CDR3 loop is CAISGQGAYEQYF. The CDR3 DNA reads TGTGCCATCAGTGGACAGGGGGCCTACGAGCAGTACTTC.

The rearrangement links TRBV18 to TRBJ1-3; a weak D match, TRBD1 (6 bases). Germline assignment: CDR1 KGHSH and CDR2 LQKENI. CDR3 length equals 15 residues. With 3 bases removed from V and 0 bases from J, the gap between germline ends came to 9 bases. The CDR3 reads CASSPTGYSGNTIYF. CDR3 DNA: TGTGCCAGCTCACCCACAGGGTACTCTGGAAACACCATATATTTT.

The count of this clone is one. The chain couples TRBV5-8 to TRBJ2-1, with D hard to call. The CDR3 totals 11 residues. Trimming shortened V by 4 bases and J by 10 bases, and 9 bases separated the two germline ends. Per germline, CDR1 SGHTS and CDR2 YDEGEE. CDR3 residues: CASSLRWEQFF. In DNA, the CDR3 is TGTGCCAGCAGCCTCCGTTGGGAGCAGTTCTTC.

The chain carries TRBV18 and TRBJ2-7; TRBD1 matches at 10 bases. Per germline, CDR1 KGHSH and CDR2 LQKENI. This CDR3 contains 14 residues. J gave up 5 bases and V 5 bases, and 6 bases lay outside the gene matches. In DNA form, the CDR3 reads TGTGCCAGCTCAAAGACAGGGGGCTTAAACGAGCAGTACTTC. Translated: CASSKTGGLNEQYF.

In its sample, this clone was seen once. For the CDR3, the DNA is TGCGCCAGCAGCTTGGGAGAAATCTACAATGAGCAGTTCTTC. Protein sequence: CASSLGEIYNEQFF. The chain has TRBV5-1 and TRBJ2-1; no clear D gene. Trimming shortened V by 0 bases and J by 3 bases, and 7 bases separated the two germline ends. CDR1 and CDR2 (germline): SGHRS, YFSETQ. The CDR3 is 14 amino acids.

The genes are TRBV30 and TRBJ2-5, with TRBD2 matching over 15 bases. V was clipped by 4 bases and J by 4 bases; unmatched bases: 7. The CDR3 runs 16 residues. Germline CDR1 GTSNPN, CDR2 SVGIG (reference sequence). CDR3 residues: CAWTRTSGGVGETQYF. Here the CDR3 DNA reads TGTGCCTGGACCCGGACTAGCGGGGGGGTCGGAGAGACCCAGTACTTC.

V usage is TRBV18 and J usage is TRBJ2-7, with 9 bases identical to TRBD2. The CDR3 spans 15 residues. The germline gives CDR1 KGHSH, CDR2 LQKENI. The V gene end was trimmed by 4 bases and the J gene end by 6 bases; junction bases not matched to a gene: 10. This chain's CDR3 is CASSHTGTSRGEQYF. The CDR3 DNA reads TGTGCCAGCTCACACACCGGGACTAGCCGGGGCGAGCAGTACTTC.